The rows below give T cell receptor beta chains drawn from one sample of a study of blood T cell repertoires in COVID-19. Sequencing was performed with immunoSEQ multiplex PCR; in TCRdb, only in-frame clones are kept and a portion is missing. The sample yields roughly 200,000 clones, roughly 81% seen once. The sample was peripheral blood. Source of these receptors: a woman aged 40 to 55 with COVID-19, enrolled during active disease. The CDR3 runs from the conserved cysteine through the conserved F or W. The D gene is left open where the match is weak. Not every row has a clone size; where given, it reads once, few, many or a size class.

size: NA; D: TRBD2; J: TRBJ2-1; V: TRBV5-6; CDR3: CASRRRAGVLNYNEQFF; DNA: TGTGCCAGCAGAAGGAGAGCGGGAGTTCTCAATTACAATGAGCAGTTCTTC
size: NA; D: NA; J: TRBJ1-2; V: TRBV3-1/TRBV3-2; CDR3: CASSPATGPYGYTF; DNA: TGTGCCAGCAGCCCGGCGACAGGACCTTATGGCTACACCTTC
size: NA; D: NA; J: TRBJ2-3; V: TRBV5-1; CDR3: CASSSLPSTDTQYF; DNA: TGCGCCAGCAGCTCCCTACCCTCCACAGATACGCAGTATTTT
size: NA; D: NA; J: TRBJ2-2; V: TRBV29-1; CDR3: CSVERQENTGELFF; DNA: TGCAGCGTTGAAAGACAGGAGAACACCGGGGAGCTGTTTTTT
size: NA; D: NA; J: TRBJ2-2; V: TRBV4-1; CDR3: CASSQDQASAANTGELFF; DNA: TGCGCCAGCAGCCAAGATCAGGCGAGTGCTGCGAACACCGGGGAGCTGTTTTTT
size: NA; D: TRBD2; J: TRBJ2-1; V: TRBV5-1; CDR3: CASSVQAGGPENEQFF; DNA: TGCGCCAGCAGCGTCCAAGCGGGAGGGCCGGAAAATGAGCAGTTCTTC
size: NA; D: TRBD1; J: TRBJ2-3; V: TRBV7-9; CDR3: CASSLSNRGDTQYF; DNA: TGTGCCAGCAGCCTATCGAACAGGGGAGATACGCAGTATTTT
size: NA; D: NA; J: TRBJ2-1; V: TRBV29-1; CDR3: CSVARDTSSYNEQFF; DNA: TGCAGCGTAGCCCGGGACACAAGCTCCTACAATGAGCAGTTCTTC
size: NA; D: TRBD1; J: TRBJ1-2; V: TRBV9; CDR3: CASSVGGGTGGLTRGYTF; DNA: TGTGCCAGCAGCGTAGGGGGAGGGACAGGGGGCCTAACCCGTGGCTACACCTTC
size: NA; D: TRBD1; J: TRBJ1-2; V: TRBV27; CDR3: CASSLYARQGQAIYGYTF; DNA: TGTGCCAGCAGTTTATATGCGCGACAGGGGCAAGCGATATATGGCTACACCTTC
size: NA; D: NA; J: TRBJ2-1; V: TRBV5-6; CDR3: CASSLLMISEQFF; DNA: TGTGCCAGCAGCTTACTTATGATATCTGAGCAGTTCTTC
size: NA; D: NA; J: TRBJ1-3; V: TRBV5-1; CDR3: CASSLDGASGNTIYF; DNA: TGCGCCAGCAGCTTGGACGGAGCCTCTGGAAACACCATATATTTT
size: NA; D: NA; J: TRBJ1-4; V: TRBV18; CDR3: CASSLEAEEKLFF; DNA: TGTGCCAGCTCACTCGAGGCAGAAGAAAAACTGTTTTTT
size: once; D: NA; J: TRBJ2-5; V: TRBV18; CDR3: CASRSSAQETQYF; DNA: TGTGCCAGCAGGAGCTCAGCTCAAGAGACCCAGTACTTC
size: NA; D: NA; J: TRBJ1-4; V: TRBV7-9; CDR3: CASRTSTGPEKLFF; DNA: TGTGCCAGCAGGACCTCAACAGGGCCCGAAAAACTGTTTTTT
size: NA; D: NA; J: TRBJ2-2; V: TRBV12-3/TRBV12-4; CDR3: CASSRQLTGELFF; DNA: TGTGCCAGCAGTCGACAGCTAACCGGGGAGCTGTTTTTT
size: NA; D: NA; J: TRBJ2-2; V: TRBV5-8; CDR3: CASSLAGVHLTGELFF; DNA: TGTGCCAGCAGCTTGGCAGGGGTCCACCTCACCGGGGAGCTGTTTTTT
size: NA; D: TRBD2; J: TRBJ2-7; V: TRBV29-1; CDR3: CSVEVLAGVSSQYF; DNA: TGCAGCGTTGAAGTACTAGCGGGAGTTTCTTCGCAGTACTTC
size: many; D: NA; J: TRBJ2-7; V: TRBV5-1; CDR3: CASSLIGGTSYEQYF; DNA: TGCGCCAGCAGCTTGATTGGCGGGACCTCCTACGAGCAGTACTTC
size: NA; D: TRBD1; J: TRBJ1-2; V: TRBV5-6; CDR3: CASREDRDAGYTF; DNA: TGTGCCAGCAGGGAGGACAGGGATGCTGGCTACACCTTC
size: NA; D: NA; J: TRBJ2-1; V: TRBV7-8; CDR3: CASSLARTGYNEQFF; DNA: TGTGCCAGCAGCTTAGCGCGGACTGGATACAATGAGCAGTTCTTC
size: NA; D: NA; J: TRBJ1-2; V: TRBV5-6; CDR3: CASSLALSGSYGYTF; DNA: TGTGCCAGCAGCTTGGCCCTCAGCGGCAGCTATGGCTACACCTTC
size: once; D: NA; J: TRBJ2-7; V: TRBV7-6; CDR3: CASSPRGGEQYF; DNA: TGTGCCAGCAGCCCCCGAGGGGGCGAGCAGTACTTC
size: NA; D: NA; J: TRBJ1-2; V: TRBV4-1; CDR3: CASSQQGLGYYGYTF; DNA: TGCGCCAGCAGCCAACAGGGTCTCGGGTACTATGGCTACACCTTC
size: NA; D: NA; J: TRBJ2-1; V: TRBV6-6; CDR3: CASSYSRVYNEQFF; DNA: TGTGCCAGCAGTTACAGCAGGGTCTACAATGAGCAGTTCTTC
size: NA; D: NA; J: TRBJ1-1; V: TRBV27; CDR3: CASSSQENTEAFF; DNA: TGTGCCAGCAGTTCACAGGAGAACACTGAAGCTTTCTTT
size: NA; D: TRBD1; J: TRBJ1-6; V: TRBV27; CDR3: CASSLIGTGGAGNSPLHF; DNA: TGTGCCAGCAGTTTAATTGGGACAGGGGGCGCTGGGAATTCACCCCTCCACTTT
size: few; D: NA; J: TRBJ2-7; V: TRBV7-8; CDR3: CASRNGGYEQYF; DNA: TGTGCCAGCAGGAACGGGGGTTACGAGCAGTACTTC
size: NA; D: NA; J: TRBJ1-5; V: TRBV30; CDR3: CAWSVPQGVYQPQHF; DNA: TGTGCCTGGAGTGTACCACAGGGAGTCTATCAGCCCCAGCATTTT
size: NA; D: TRBD1; J: TRBJ2-1; V: TRBV7-3; CDR3: CASSQGQYNEQFF; DNA: TGTGCCAGCAGCCAGGGACAGTACAATGAGCAGTTCTTC
size: NA; D: NA; J: TRBJ2-5; V: TRBV6-2/TRBV6-3; CDR3: CASSYEYWETETQYF; DNA: TGTGCCAGCAGTTACGAATATTGGGAGACGGAGACCCAGTACTTC
size: NA; D: TRBD1; J: TRBJ1-1; V: TRBV7-9; CDR3: CASSKGQGHTEAFF; DNA: TGTGCCAGCAGCAAGGGACAGGGACACACTGAAGCTTTCTTT
size: NA; D: TRBD1; J: TRBJ1-3; V: TRBV7-9; CDR3: CASSLAGGRGSSGNTIYF; DNA: TGTGCCAGCAGCTTAGCTGGCGGCAGGGGGTCCTCTGGAAACACCATATATTTT
size: NA; D: NA; J: TRBJ1-4; V: TRBV7-6; CDR3: CASSLVGGEKLFF; DNA: TGTGCCAGCAGCTTAGTGGGGGGTGAAAAACTGTTTTTT